This T cell receptor beta chain was recovered during a study of tumor-infiltrating lymphocytes in primary liver carcinoma. Study overall: There were tumors of stage T1-T3 N0M0, each 4.2 to 10 cm across.

Note on this clonotype: A junction boundary mismatches the germline segment, possibly from a read error.

Germline DNA was also extracted, and blood RNA was taken from unsorted whole blood. CDR1 ENHRY and CDR2 SYGVKD come from the germline V gene. This CDR3 is 14 amino acids long. A primer matching the constant region was used to make TCR beta cDNA from approximately 520 ng of total RNA. ARM-PCR, slightly modified, supplied the TCR beta libraries through three nested multiplex PCR rounds. PCR rounds one and two used TRBV1-TRBV30 forward primers with a C-beta reverse primer for 10 cycles each. MiXCR, applied by TCRdb to the multiplex PCR reads, yields one record per CDR3 protein. The data show hundreds of thousands of distinct CDR3 sequences, nearly 60% seen once.

The V and J genes are TRBV10-3 and TRBJ2-7; D gene uncertain. Sequenced material: peripheral blood. The sequence came from a woman aged 25-40 years with primary liver carcinoma and hepatitis B virus infection. In nucleotides, the CDR3 is TGTGCCATCAGTCCGAACGGTGGGAACTACAAGCAGTACTTC. Protein: CAISPNGGNYKQYF.